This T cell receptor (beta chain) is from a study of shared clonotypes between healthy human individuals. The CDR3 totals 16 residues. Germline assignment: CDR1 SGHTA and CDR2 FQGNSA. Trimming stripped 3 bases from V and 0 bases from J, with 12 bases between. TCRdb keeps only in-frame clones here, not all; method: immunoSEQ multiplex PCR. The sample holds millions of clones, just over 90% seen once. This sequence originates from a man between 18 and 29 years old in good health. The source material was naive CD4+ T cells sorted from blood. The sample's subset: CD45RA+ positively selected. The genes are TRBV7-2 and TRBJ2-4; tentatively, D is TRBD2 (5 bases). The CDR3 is CASSFSSGLAKNIQYF. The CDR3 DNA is TGTGCCAGCAGCTTTTCATCCGGACTAGCCAAAAACATTCAGTACTTC.